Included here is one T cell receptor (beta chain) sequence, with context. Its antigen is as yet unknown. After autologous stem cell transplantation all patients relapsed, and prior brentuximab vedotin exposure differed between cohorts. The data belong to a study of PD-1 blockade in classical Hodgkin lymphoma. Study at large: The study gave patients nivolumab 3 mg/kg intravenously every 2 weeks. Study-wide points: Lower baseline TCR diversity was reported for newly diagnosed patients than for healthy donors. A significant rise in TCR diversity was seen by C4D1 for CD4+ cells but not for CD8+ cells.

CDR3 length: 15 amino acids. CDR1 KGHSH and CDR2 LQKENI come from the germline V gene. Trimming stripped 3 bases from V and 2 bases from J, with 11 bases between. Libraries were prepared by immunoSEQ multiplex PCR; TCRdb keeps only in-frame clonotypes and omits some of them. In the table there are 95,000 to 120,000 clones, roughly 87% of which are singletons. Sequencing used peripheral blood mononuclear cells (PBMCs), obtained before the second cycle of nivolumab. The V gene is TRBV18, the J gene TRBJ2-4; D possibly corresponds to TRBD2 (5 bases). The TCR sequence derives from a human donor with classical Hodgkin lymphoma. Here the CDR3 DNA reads TGTGCCAGCTCACCGAGGGTGCGACCCAAAAACATTCAGTACTTC. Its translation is CASSPRVRPKNIQYF.